This T cell receptor beta chain was obtained from a study of T cells in Graves' hyperthyroidism and ophthalmopathy. From RNA transcripts, TCR beta CDR3 regions were amplified. TCR CDR3 regions were first amplified by RT-PCR with HTBI primers. TCRdb passed the multiplex PCR reads through MiXCR, listing each CDR3 protein once. The sample records roughly 800,000 distinct CDR3 sequences, 35% to 40% being singletons. Germline V gives CDR1 ENHRY, CDR2 SYGVKD. The V segment lost 7 bases and the J segment 8 bases; nucleotides outside the gene matches: 4. The CDR3 length is 11 residues. The genes are TRBV10-3 and TRBJ1-2, with TRBD1 identical over 7 bases. This receptor was identified in a man younger than 35 with Graves' hyperthyroidism. Source material: blood. CDR3 DNA sequence: TGTGCCATCAACCCGACAGGGGGCTACACCTTC. Translated: CAINPTGGYTF.